This TCR beta chain originates from a study of shared clonotypes between healthy human individuals. Notes on the study in general: Among non-shared clonotypes, generation probabilities were lower than among those shared by all four donors.

Sequencing was at deep level. Sequencing was performed with immunoSEQ multiplex PCR; in TCRdb, only in-frame clones are kept and a portion is missing. The table shows around 1.9 million clones, with 90% to 95% occurring only once. Naivety among CD8 cells was defined by CD45RO negativity and positive CCR7 selection, thereby excluding terminally differentiated effector memory CD45RA+ cells. The CDR3 is 14 amino acids. As regards this clone: The antigen is undetermined.

The clonotype comes from a man between 18 and 29 years old in good health. Some clones in this sample may be carry-over from other donors' samples. The chain is built from TRBV21-1 and TRBJ2-4; the table names TRBD2, a call not compared with the DNA. TRBV21-1 is marked as a pseudogene. The material sequenced was naive CD8+ T cells from PBMCs. CDR3 coding DNA: TGTGCCAGCAGCAGTGGAGGAGCCAAAAACATTCAGTACTTC. Translating gives CASSSGGAKNIQYF.